This TCR beta chain was captured in a study of spatial heterogeneity in lung cancer. On the study more broadly: Combinations of a unique TCR and a UMI were tallied in raw reads, and on average each appeared more than ten times.

By sample share, this clonotype is medium-sized (0.01 to 0.1%). Antigen specificity is unknown. Study-wide results and limits: Tumors with more nonsynonymous mutations had more expanded intratumoral alpha and beta TCRs.

V was shortened by 1 base and J by 4 bases, with 2 bases between the two germline ends. Germline V gene sequence: CDR1 SQVTM, CDR2 ANQGSEA. The CDR3 has 11 amino acids. Time point of the sample: sample taken at primary tumor resection. The donor population consisted of more than 55 patients with untreated, early-stage non-small cell lung cancer. Without sorting, whole RNA was sequenced from tumor, nontumor lung or frozen PBMC. On each TCR cDNA molecule, a unique molecular identifier was present. Via MiXCR, TCRdb re-called the 5' RACE reads, giving one row per CDR3 protein. In the table there are under 8,000 distinct CDR3 sequences, around 12% of which are singletons.

V is TRBV29-1 and J is TRBJ1-3; D gene unclear. This TCR came from a male donor with early-stage non-small cell lung cancer. This specimen consisted of lung tumor tissue, obtained at surgery. CDR3 amino acids: CSVEAGNTIYF. The CDR3 nucleotides are TGCAGCGTTGAAGCGGGAAACACCATATATTTT.